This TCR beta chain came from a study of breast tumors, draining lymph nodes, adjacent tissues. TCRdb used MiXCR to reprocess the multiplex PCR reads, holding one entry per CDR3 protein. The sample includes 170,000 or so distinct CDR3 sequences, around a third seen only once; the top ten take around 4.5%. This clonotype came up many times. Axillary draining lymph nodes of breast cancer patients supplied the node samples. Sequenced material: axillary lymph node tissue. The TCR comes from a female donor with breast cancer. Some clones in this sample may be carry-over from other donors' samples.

CDR3 sequence reads: CASSQVQGKSNQPQHF. The DNA of the CDR3 is TGCGCCAGCAGCCAAGTACAGGGTAAGAGCAATCAGCCCCAGCATTTT. This chain connects TRBV4-1 to TRBJ1-5; maybe TRBD1 (6 bases). The V gene lost 1 base and the J gene lost 1 base, with 11 bases spanning the gap. Looked up from germline, CDR1 is MGHRA and CDR2 is YSYEKL. The CDR3 is 16 residues long.